The clone carrying this TCR beta chain was seen a few times. The antigen is undetermined. Donor samples were obtained from healthy Caucasian individuals from Russia, aged roughly 6 to 95. Per sample, at least 6 micrograms of total RNA were extracted. Alongside a J-beta primer mix, a sample-barcoded 5' primer served in a second PCR lasting roughly 7 to 11 cycles. Each cDNA molecule was tagged by a template-switch adaptor with 12 random nucleotides. From the 5' RACE reads, TCRdb called clonotypes with MiXCR, one entry per CDR3 protein. The profile shows 1.5 million to 2 million distinct CDR3 sequences, around 50% of them singletons. This entry is derived from a study of blood T cells in healthy people across ages. The study's findings and limits: Leaving the PBMCs unsorted stopped any conclusive comparison of naive versus antigen-experienced cells.

CDR1 and CDR2 from the germline V gene are MDHEN and SYDVKM. V lost 5 bases, J lost 7 bases, and 12 bases lay in between. CDR3 length equals 13 residues. The gene calls are TRBV28 and TRBJ2-1, with D unresolved. The TCR was taken from a woman in her 40s in good health. Sequenced: blood. The DNA for the CDR3 is TGTGCCAGCAGTGGTGTTATGTCGAATGAGCAGTTCTTC. Amino acids: CASSGVMSNEQFF.